This is a list of T cell receptor beta chains from one sample in a study of T cell changes during pregnancy in multiple sclerosis. The protocol was immunoSEQ multiplex PCR, while the TCRdb copy is restricted to in-frame clones and leaves out a portion. The sample lists around 31,000 clones, over 85% occurring once. This specimen was CD4+ T cells from peripheral blood mononuclear cells, taken in the first trimester of pregnancy. All receptors come from a female donor with multiple sclerosis, enrolled in a pregnancy study. CDR3s include the opening cysteine and the closing phenylalanine or tryptophan. The D gene is left open where the match is weak. Only part of the rows carry a size: once, few, many, or a class if the clone is expanded.

v_gene	d_gene	j_gene	abundance	CDR3aa	CDR3nt
TRBV4-1	TRBD2	TRBJ2-2	.	CASSRLAGIGGELFF	TGCGCCAGCAGCAGACTAGCGGGGATAGGAGGGGAGCTGTTTTTT
TRBV23-1	.	TRBJ1-6	.	CASSQSNSQVQDSPLHF	TGCGCCAGCAGTCAATCGAACTCGCAGGTTCAGGATTCACCCCTCCACTTT
TRBV2	.	TRBJ2-5	.	CASTREMGQETQYF	TGTGCCAGCACGAGGGAAATGGGGCAAGAGACCCAGTACTTC
TRBV19	.	TRBJ2-4	.	CASSIAHRPLLNIQYF	TGTGCCAGTAGTATAGCGCACAGGCCACTCCTAAACATTCAGTACTTC
TRBV4-2	TRBD1	TRBJ2-1	.	CASSRGQGRRNEQFF	TGTGCCAGCAGCAGGGGACAGGGACGGCGGAATGAGCAGTTCTTC
TRBV7-2	.	TRBJ1-2	.	CASKLTTTNYGYTF	TGTGCCAGCAAGTTGACAACGACGAACTATGGCTACACCTTC
TRBV18	.	TRBJ1-6	.	CASSPSMDSPLHF	TGTGCCAGCTCCCCGAGTATGGATTCACCCCTCCACTTT
TRBV7-2	TRBD2	TRBJ2-3	.	CASSLASGGLDTQYF	TGTGCCAGCAGCTTAGCTAGCGGGGGGTTAGATACGCAGTATTTT
TRBV29-1	TRBD2	TRBJ2-5	.	CSVATSGGAGTQYF	TGCAGCGTTGCCACTAGCGGGGGGGCCGGGACCCAGTACTTC
TRBV30	.	TRBJ1-1	few	CAWSTGMNTEAFF	TGTGCCTGGAGTACAGGGATGAACACTGAAGCTTTCTTT
TRBV7-9	.	TRBJ2-1	.	CASSLALEGWFF	TGTGCCAGCAGCTTAGCGCTGGAGGGTTGGTTCTTC
TRBV2	.	TRBJ1-2	few	CAGSGVSEYGYTF	TGTGCCGGATCAGGGGTGTCGGAGTATGGCTACACCTTC
TRBV10-1	TRBD2	TRBJ2-7	once	CASSPSLAGVYEQYF	TGCGCCAGCAGTCCCTCCCTAGCGGGGGTTTACGAGCAGTACTTC
TRBV5-1	TRBD1	TRBJ1-1	.	CASSPRTGWDADTEAFF	TGCGCCAGCAGCCCGCGGACAGGGTGGGATGCGGACACTGAAGCTTTCTTT
TRBV5-6	TRBD1	TRBJ2-5	once	CASSARDRAQETQYF	TGTGCCAGCAGCGCTAGGGACAGGGCCCAAGAGACCCAGTACTTC
TRBV19	TRBD1	TRBJ2-7	.	CASPPGQGVYEQYF	TGTGCCAGTCCTCCGGGACAGGGGGTCTACGAGCAGTACTTC
TRBV10-3	TRBD2	TRBJ2-5	.	CAISYRDYTFGETQYF	TGTGCCATCAGTTACCGGGACTATACGTTTGGAGAGACCCAGTACTTC
TRBV18	.	TRBJ2-1	.	CASSPYTRAYNEQFF	TGTGCCAGCTCACCGTATACCCGGGCCTACAATGAGCAGTTCTTC
TRBV2	TRBD1	TRBJ1-5	.	CASRAGTGGTQPQHF	TGTGCCAGCAGGGCCGGGACAGGGGGAACTCAGCCCCAGCATTTT
TRBV28	.	TRBJ2-6	.	CASSSHRDGANVLTF	TGTGCCAGCAGTTCCCACAGGGACGGGGCCAACGTCCTGACTTTC
TRBV9	TRBD1	TRBJ2-1	.	CASGGGQQNEQFF	TGTGCCAGCGGTGGGGGACAGCAGAATGAGCAGTTCTTC
TRBV2	.	TRBJ1-2	.	CASSASDPAVDGYTF	TGTGCCAGCAGTGCCTCAGATCCGGCGGTGGATGGCTACACCTTC
TRBV2	.	TRBJ2-6	.	CASSRSFSGANVLTF	TGTGCCAGCAGTCGGAGTTTCTCTGGGGCCAACGTCCTGACTTTC
TRBV7-3	TRBD2	TRBJ2-1	.	CASSSSGGQNEQFF	TGTGCCAGCAGCTCGAGCGGGGGGCAAAATGAGCAGTTCTTC
TRBV19	.	TRBJ1-1	.	CATQARGAQRNTEAFF	TGTGCCACCCAGGCCAGGGGAGCTCAGAGGAACACTGAAGCTTTCTTT
TRBV6-1	.	TRBJ1-5	.	CASSDRRVQPQHF	TGTGCCAGCAGTGATCGCAGGGTTCAGCCCCAGCATTTT
TRBV5-1	TRBD1	TRBJ1-2	.	CASRATGNYGYTF	TGCGCCAGCAGAGCGACAGGGAACTATGGCTACACCTTC
TRBV6-1	.	TRBJ1-1	.	CASTDGDTEAFF	TGTGCCAGCACCGACGGGGACACTGAAGCTTTCTTT
TRBV5-1	TRBD2	TRBJ2-1	.	CASSLAGLAGDSYNEQFF	TGCGCCAGCAGCTTGGCCGGACTAGCGGGGGACTCCTACAATGAGCAGTTCTTC
TRBV5-1	.	TRBJ1-2	.	CASSLEQYGYTF	TGCGCCAGCAGCTTGGAACAGTATGGCTACACCTTC
TRBV18	.	TRBJ2-7	.	CASSPAVSSYEQYF	TGTGCCAGCTCACCAGCGGTCAGTTCCTACGAGCAGTACTTC
TRBV11-3	.	TRBJ1-2	.	CASSFLDRRNYGYTF	TGTGCCAGCAGCTTTCTAGACAGGCGTAACTATGGCTACACCTTC
TRBV9	.	TRBJ1-6	.	CASSVGSGPGSPLHF	TGTGCCAGCAGCGTAGGTAGTGGGCCGGGGTCACCCCTCCACTTT
TRBV28	TRBD1	TRBJ2-2	.	CASSSGGTGVTGELFF	TGTGCCAGCAGTTCGGGGGGGACAGGGGTCACCGGGGAGCTGTTTTTT
TRBV5-6	TRBD1	TRBJ2-5	.	CASSFVRTGGLETQYF	TGTGCCAGCAGCTTCGTCAGGACAGGGGGTTTGGAGACCCAGTACTTC
TRBV28	.	TRBJ1-1	.	CASSLAQRKAFF	TGTGCCAGCAGTTTGGCACAGCGGAAAGCTTTCTTT
TRBV18	.	TRBJ1-2	.	CASSPGGARDYGYTF	TGTGCCAGCTCACCCGGGGGGGCACGGGACTATGGCTACACCTTC
TRBV27	.	TRBJ2-1	.	CASSLSGAHEQFF	TGTGCCAGCAGTTTATCAGGGGCCCATGAGCAGTTCTTC
TRBV7-9	TRBD1	TRBJ2-2	.	CASSQGTGGMYTGELFF	TGTGCCAGCAGCCAAGGGACAGGGGGCATGTACACCGGGGAGCTGTTTTTT
TRBV14	TRBD1	TRBJ2-1	few	CASSHRDRGNEQFF	TGTGCCAGCAGCCACCGGGACAGGGGCAATGAGCAGTTCTTC
TRBV2	TRBD1	TRBJ2-7	.	CASSVLGQSYEQYF	TGTGCCAGCAGTGTCTTGGGACAGTCCTACGAGCAGTACTTC
TRBV25-1	TRBD1	TRBJ1-4	.	CASSGLRGFNEKLFF	TGTGCCAGCAGTGGTCTCAGGGGGTTTAACGAAAAACTGTTTTTT
TRBV9	.	TRBJ2-5	once	CASSLTQGGETQYF	TGTGCCAGCAGCCTAACACAGGGGGGGGAGACCCAGTACTTC
TRBV19	.	TRBJ2-1	.	CASSSPPAGRYNEQFF	TGTGCCAGTAGTTCGCCCCCAGCGGGTAGGTACAATGAGCAGTTCTTC
TRBV7-2	.	TRBJ1-1	.	CASSPRRTEAFF	TGTGCCAGCAGCCCCAGGAGGACTGAAGCTTTCTTT
TRBV29-1	.	TRBJ1-1	.	CSVMSRVNTEAFF	TGCAGCGTAATGAGCCGAGTGAACACTGAAGCTTTCTTT
TRBV2	.	TRBJ1-2	once	CASEGGLAGYTF	TGTGCCAGCGAGGGAGGGTTGGCTGGCTACACCTTC
TRBV5-1	TRBD1	TRBJ2-2	.	CASSGDRGYTGELFF	TGCGCCAGCAGCGGAGACAGGGGATACACCGGGGAGCTGTTTTTT
TRBV2	TRBD1	TRBJ1-1	.	CASSEVGQGVQAFF	TGTGCCAGCAGTGAGGTGGGGCAGGGGGTACAAGCTTTCTTT